These 18 T cell receptor beta chains originate from one sample sequenced in a study of CD8 T cells in Susac syndrome. The authors reverse transcribed roughly 0.5 to 1 ug RNA with random hexamers. One entry per CDR3 protein, called by TCRdb with MiXCR from the immunoSEQ multiplex PCR reads. The sample lists 150,000 to 200,000 distinct CDR3 sequences, less than 95% occurring once. Sequencing was performed on CD4+ T cells from PBMCs. The origin of the receptors is a human donor with multiple sclerosis.

The chain uses TRBV28 and TRBJ1-5; D perhaps matches TRBD1 (5 bases). This CDR3 is 16 amino acids long. Germline V gene sequence: CDR1 MDHEN, CDR2 SYDVKM. V was shortened by 6 bases and J by 2 bases, with 17 bases between the two germline ends. The CDR3 bases are TGTGCCAGCAGAATTGGGGGGAGCCGGCGCAATCAGCCCCAGCATTTT. Translating gives CASRIGGSRRNQPQHF.

The rearrangement joins TRBV12-3 or TRBV12-4 to TRBJ2-3; 12 positions agree with TRBD2. The CDR3 loop spans 15 amino acids. The junction had 3 bases not matched to a gene; V was cut back by 3 bases and J by 5 bases. CDR3 region: CASSFELAGGDTQYF. As DNA, the CDR3 is TGTGCCAGCAGTTTCGAACTAGCGGGAGGAGATACGCAGTATTTT.

This chain connects TRBV4-3 to TRBJ2-2; 11 bases map to TRBD2. CDR3 length: 17 amino acids. V lost 5 bases and J lost 3; bases outside the gene matches: 8. Germline V gene lookup returns CDR1 LGHNA and CDR2 YSLEER. The CDR3, as DNA: TGCGCCAGCAGCGACGTCTTAGCGGGAGGGGACACCGGGGAGCTGTTTTTT. Translated, it gives CASSDVLAGGDTGELFF.

The rearrangement joins TRBV5-4 to TRBJ2-3; 12 bases align to TRBD2. CDR1 SGHNT and CDR2 YYREEE come from the germline V gene (reference sequence). The CDR3 is 16 residues long. J gave up 3 bases and V 0 bases, and 2 bases lay outside the gene matches. CDR3: CASSLGTSGITDTQYF. As DNA, the CDR3 is TGTGCCAGCAGCTTGGGGACTAGCGGGATAACAGATACGCAGTATTTT.

The gene calls are TRBV28 and TRBJ1-1; D uncertain. Germline V gene lookup returns CDR1 MDHEN and CDR2 SYDVKM. V shed 3 bases and J shed 10 bases, with 9 bases lying between them. The CDR3 sequence is 11 residues long. CDR3 nucleotide sequence: TGTGCCAGCAGTTTGCCCGGAGGAGCTTTCTTT. Protein: CASSLPGGAFF.

This clonotype has only one observation. The V gene is TRBV3-1, the J gene TRBJ1-1, with 9 nucleotides matching TRBD1. After removal of 1 base from V and 5 bases from J, the junction contained 5 bases not matched to a gene. Germline-derived CDR1 and CDR2 are LGHDT and YNNKEL (reference sequence). This CDR3 has 15 residues. CDR3 residues: CASSQVYRGLTEAFF. CDR3 sequence (DNA): TGTGCCAGCAGCCAAGTTTACAGGGGGCTTACTGAAGCTTTCTTT.

The chain is built from TRBV7-2 and TRBJ1-5, with unresolved D. The germline V gene encodes CDR1 SGHTA and CDR2 FQGNSA. This CDR3 region has 15 residues. V lost 1 base and J lost 9, with 16 bases in between. CDR3 amino acids: CASSLGHTVMRPQHF. The CDR3 DNA follows: TGTGCCAGCAGCTTAGGGCACACCGTTATGCGGCCCCAGCATTTT. The full variable domain, in which reference TRBV7-2 and TRBJ1-5 provide the parts outside the CDR3, is GAGVSQSPSNKVTEKGKDVELRCDPISGHTALYWYRQSLGQGLEFLIYFQGNSAPDKSGLPSDRFSAERTGGSVSTLTIQRTQQEDSAVYLCASSLGHTVMRPQHFGDGTRLSIL.

The chain links TRBV2 to TRBJ1-2; D gene uncertain. The germline gives CDR1 SNHLY, CDR2 FYNNEI. This CDR3 has 14 amino acids. V was shortened by 7 bases and J by 0 bases, with 12 bases between the two germline ends. The CDR3 coding sequence is TGTGCCAGCACTACAACAATAGCTAACTATGGCTACACCTTC. Protein product: CASTTTIANYGYTF.

V and J are TRBV28 and TRBJ1-1; D uncertain. This CDR3 comprises 15 residues. Trimming removed 7 bases at V and 1 base at J, with 16 bases between. CDR1 MDHEN and CDR2 SYDVKM come from the germline V gene. DNA for the CDR3: TGTGCCAGCACCTCACCTGGGTCTACGAACACTGAAGCTTTCTTT. This translates into CASTSPGSTNTEAFF.

For the CDR3, the DNA is TGTGCCAGCAGCTACGATTGGGGCTACACCTTC. Its translation is CASSYDWGYTF. The chain has TRBV5-8 and TRBJ1-2; D remains ambiguous. CDR1 is SGHTS, CDR2 YDEGEE, per germline. The length of the CDR3 is 11 residues. Trimming pared 3 bases from V and 8 bases from J, leaving 8 bases between.

The chain couples TRBV3-1 to TRBJ2-5; no clear D. The CDR3 runs to 12 residues. Between the trimmed V and J ends, which lost 0 bases and 5 bases, there was a span of 4 bases. CDR1 is LGHDT and CDR2 is YNNKEL in the germline V gene (reference sequence). The CDR3 DNA reads TGTGCCAGCAGCCAAGAATTCGAGACCCAGTACTTC. Encoded protein: CASSQEFETQYF.

The V and J genes are TRBV28 and TRBJ1-3; the D is unclear. Germline V gene data show CDR1 as MDHEN and CDR2 as SYDVKM. V lost 6 bases, J lost 4 bases, and 7 bases lay in between. The CDR3 is 12 residues long. CDR3 bases: TGTGCCAGCAGGGCACTCGGAAACACCATATATTTT. It translates to CASRALGNTIYF.

V gene TRBV4-1 combines with J gene TRBJ2-2, with D tentatively TRBD1 or TRBD2 (5 bases each). The CDR3 spans 17 residues. V dropped 3 bases and J dropped 7 bases, with 21 bases sitting between them. CDR1 is MGHRA, CDR2 YSYEKL, per germline. CDR3 protein: CASSHSGAMDLVGELFF. In DNA, the CDR3 is TGCGCCAGCAGCCACTCCGGGGCTATGGACTTAGTCGGGGAGCTGTTTTTT.

The V call is TRBV15, the J call TRBJ1-1; 8 nucleotides match TRBD1. Per the germline V gene, CDR1 is LNHNV and CDR2 is YYDKDF (reference sequence). CDR3 length equals 17 residues. Unmatched junction bases numbered 14, after V lost 3 bases and J lost 5 bases. This CDR3 reads CATSRAVTGVRLTEAFF. The CDR3, as DNA: TGTGCCACCAGCAGGGCCGTGACAGGGGTCCGTTTGACTGAAGCTTTCTTT.

The V gene is TRBV27, the J gene TRBJ2-3, with 9 bases aligning to TRBD1. The ends lost 6 bases at V and 14 bases at J; junction bases unmatched: 21. The CDR3 extends over 16 amino acids. In germline, CDR1 is MNHEY, CDR2 SMNVEV (reference sequence). The CDR3 coding sequence is TGTGCCAGCAGCCTACCGACAGGGGGGCCAATGGAGGGGTGGTATTTT. Its translation: CASSLPTGGPMEGWYF.

This rearrangement joins TRBV29-1 to TRBJ1-1, with a weak D call TRBD1 (5 bases). In germline, CDR1 is SQVTM, CDR2 ANQGSEA. V lost 4 bases and J lost 0, with 15 bases in between. The CDR3 has 15 residues. The CDR3 region is CSVGSGWGMNTEAFF. CDR3 bases: TGCAGCGTTGGATCGGGGTGGGGGATGAACACTGAAGCTTTCTTT.

The rearrangement joins TRBV6-5 to TRBJ2-3; TRBD2 is a possible D gene (6 bases). V lost 6 bases, J lost 2 bases, and 9 bases lay in between. Germline V gene sequence: CDR1 MNHEY, CDR2 SVGAGI. The CDR3 totals 13 residues. CDR3 in DNA: TGTGCCAGCAGGGGACTCGCCACAGATACGCAGTATTTT. As protein: CASRGLATDTQYF.

The chain has TRBV19 and TRBJ2-2; 7 bases map to TRBD1. CDR1 is LNHDA, CDR2 SQIVND, per germline (reference sequence). J was trimmed by 4 bases and V by 4 bases; bases with no gene match: 6. The CDR3 has 15 amino acids. CDR3 residues: CASSRRTGGTGELFF. The CDR3 coding sequence is TGTGCCAGTAGTAGGAGGACAGGAGGCACCGGGGAGCTGTTTTTT.